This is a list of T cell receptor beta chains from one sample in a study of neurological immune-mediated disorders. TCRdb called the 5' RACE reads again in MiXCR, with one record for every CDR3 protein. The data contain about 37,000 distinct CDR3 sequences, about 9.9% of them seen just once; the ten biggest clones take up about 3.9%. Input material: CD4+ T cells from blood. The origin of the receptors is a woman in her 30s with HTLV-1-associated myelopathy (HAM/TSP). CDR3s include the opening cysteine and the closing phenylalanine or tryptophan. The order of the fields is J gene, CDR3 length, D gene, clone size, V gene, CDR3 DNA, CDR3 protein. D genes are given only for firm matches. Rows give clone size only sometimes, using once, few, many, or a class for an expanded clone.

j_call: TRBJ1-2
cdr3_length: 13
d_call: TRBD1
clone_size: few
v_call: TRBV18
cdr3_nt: TGTGCCAGCTCGCCGACAGGGAGTAATGGCTACACCTTC
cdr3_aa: CASSPTGSNGYTF

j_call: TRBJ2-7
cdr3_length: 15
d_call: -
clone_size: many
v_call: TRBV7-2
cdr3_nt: TGTGCCAGCAGCTTAGGGTCAGCCATCTCCTACGAGCAGTACTTC
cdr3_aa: CASSLGSAISYEQYF

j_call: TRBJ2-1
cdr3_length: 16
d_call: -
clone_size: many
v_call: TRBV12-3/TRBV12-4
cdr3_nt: TGTGCCAGCAGTTTAAAGGGTTGGGTTAGCCACAATGAGCAGTTCTTC
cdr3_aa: CASSLKGWVSHNEQFF

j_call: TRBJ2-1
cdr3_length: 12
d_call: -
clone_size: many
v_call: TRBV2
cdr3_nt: TGTGCCAGCTCCTTAAGGGGTAATGAGCAGTTCTTC
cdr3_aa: CASSLRGNEQFF

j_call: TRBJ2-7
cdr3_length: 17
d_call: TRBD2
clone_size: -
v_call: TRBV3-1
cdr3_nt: TGTGCCAGCAGCCAAGCAATAGGGCGGGGGGAATCCTACGAGCAGTACTTC
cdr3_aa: CASSQAIGRGESYEQYF

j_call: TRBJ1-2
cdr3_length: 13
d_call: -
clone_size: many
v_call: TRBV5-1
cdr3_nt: TGCGCCAGCAGCTTGGGAGGGGAATTCGGCTACACCTTC
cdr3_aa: CASSLGGEFGYTF

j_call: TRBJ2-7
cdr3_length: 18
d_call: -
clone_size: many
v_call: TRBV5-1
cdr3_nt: TGCGCCAGCAGCCCCCTCGTGGAGGAACTCCGTTTGTCGTACGAGCAGTACTTC
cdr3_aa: CASSPLVEELRLSYEQYF

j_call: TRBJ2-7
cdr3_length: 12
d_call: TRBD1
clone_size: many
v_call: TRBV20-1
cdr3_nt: TGCAGTGCTAGAGGACAGGGGAGCGAGCAGTACTTC
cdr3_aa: CSARGQGSEQYF

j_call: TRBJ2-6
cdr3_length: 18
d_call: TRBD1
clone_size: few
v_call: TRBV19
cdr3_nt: TGTGCCAGTAGTAGGGAGGACAGGGGGCTCTTGGGGGCCAACGTCCTGACTTTC
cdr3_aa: CASSREDRGLLGANVLTF

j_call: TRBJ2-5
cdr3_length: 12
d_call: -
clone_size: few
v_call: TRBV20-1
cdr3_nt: TGCAGTGCTAGTAATAGGGAAGAGACCCAGTACTTC
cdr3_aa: CSASNREETQYF

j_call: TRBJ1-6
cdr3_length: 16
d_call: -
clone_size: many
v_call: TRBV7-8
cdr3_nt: TGTGCCAGCAGCTTACTCGGGGGACGGACTAATTCACCCCTCCACTTT
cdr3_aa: CASSLLGGRTNSPLHF

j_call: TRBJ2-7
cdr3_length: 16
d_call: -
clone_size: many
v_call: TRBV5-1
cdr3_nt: TGCGCCAGCAGCTCTGGGGCAGGGCTTGGATCCTACGAGCAGTACTTC
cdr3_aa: CASSSGAGLGSYEQYF

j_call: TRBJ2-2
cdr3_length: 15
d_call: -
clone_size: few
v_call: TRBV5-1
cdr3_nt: TGCGCCAGCAGCTTGGCGAACACCTACACCGGGGAGATGTTTTTT
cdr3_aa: CASSLANTYTGEMFF

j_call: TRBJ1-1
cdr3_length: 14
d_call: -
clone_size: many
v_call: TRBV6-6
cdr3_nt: TGTGCCAGCAGTTACCAGAGTATGAACACTGAAGCTTTCTTT
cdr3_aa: CASSYQSMNTEAFF

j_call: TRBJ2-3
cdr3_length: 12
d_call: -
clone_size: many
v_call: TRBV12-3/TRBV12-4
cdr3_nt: TGTGCCAGCAGTTTCCGGAAGGGTACGCAGTATTTT
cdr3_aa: CASSFRKGTQYF

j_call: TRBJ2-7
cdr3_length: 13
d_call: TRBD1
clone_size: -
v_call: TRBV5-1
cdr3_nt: TGCGCCAGCAGCTTGAGAGGGGGCCGTGAGCAGTACTTC
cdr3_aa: CASSLRGGREQYF

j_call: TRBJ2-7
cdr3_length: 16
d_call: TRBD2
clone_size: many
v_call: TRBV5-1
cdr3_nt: TGCGCCAGCAGCTTGGTGTCTAGCGGGGCTTCATACGAGCAGTACTTC
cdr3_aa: CASSLVSSGASYEQYF

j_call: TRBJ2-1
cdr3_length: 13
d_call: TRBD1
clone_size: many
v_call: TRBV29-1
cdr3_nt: TGCAGCGTTGGAACAGGGGAATACAATGAGCAGTTCTTC
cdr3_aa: CSVGTGEYNEQFF

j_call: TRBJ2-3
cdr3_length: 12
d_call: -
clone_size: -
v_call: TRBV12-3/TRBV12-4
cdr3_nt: TGTGCCAGTCATCCTATCACAGATACGCAGTATTTT
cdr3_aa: CASHPITDTQYF

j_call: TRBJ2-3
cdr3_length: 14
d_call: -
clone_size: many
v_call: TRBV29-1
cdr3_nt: TGCAGCGTTGACTATCCTCAGGGCACAGATACGCAGTATTTT
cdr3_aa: CSVDYPQGTDTQYF

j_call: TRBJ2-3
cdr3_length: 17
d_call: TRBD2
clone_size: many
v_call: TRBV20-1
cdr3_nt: TGCAGTGCTAGAGATCGAGGACGGGGGGGCCGCGCAGATACGCAGTATTTT
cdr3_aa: CSARDRGRGGRADTQYF

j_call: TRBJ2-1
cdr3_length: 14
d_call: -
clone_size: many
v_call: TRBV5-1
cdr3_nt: TGCGCCAGCAGCTCGCTAATCGGTTACAATGAGCAGTTCTTC
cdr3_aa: CASSSLIGYNEQFF

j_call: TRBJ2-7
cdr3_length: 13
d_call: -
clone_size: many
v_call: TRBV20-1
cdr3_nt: TGCAGTGCTAGGGGGATAATAGGCTACGAGCAGTACTTC
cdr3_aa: CSARGIIGYEQYF

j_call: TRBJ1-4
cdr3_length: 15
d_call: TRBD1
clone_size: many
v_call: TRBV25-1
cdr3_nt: TGTGCCAGCAGTGAACTACAGGGGGCTGGTGAAAAACTGTTTTTT
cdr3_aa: CASSELQGAGEKLFF

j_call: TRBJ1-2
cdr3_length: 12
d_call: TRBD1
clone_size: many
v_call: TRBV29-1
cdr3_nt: TGCAGCCTGCGGGACAGTGCCTATGGCTACACCTTC
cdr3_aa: CSLRDSAYGYTF

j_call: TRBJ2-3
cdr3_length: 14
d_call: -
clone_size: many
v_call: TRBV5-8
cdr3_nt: TGTGCCAGCAGCTTGGGAGGCGGAGCAGATACGCAGTATTTT
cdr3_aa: CASSLGGGADTQYF

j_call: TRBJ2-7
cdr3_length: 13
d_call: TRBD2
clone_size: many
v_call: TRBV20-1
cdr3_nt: TGCAGTGCTCATCTAGCGGGCACCTACGAGCAGTACTTC
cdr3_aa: CSAHLAGTYEQYF

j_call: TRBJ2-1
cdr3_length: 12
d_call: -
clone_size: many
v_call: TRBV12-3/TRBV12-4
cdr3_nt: TGTGCCAGCAGACCCCGGGACCATGAGCAGTTCTTC
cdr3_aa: CASRPRDHEQFF